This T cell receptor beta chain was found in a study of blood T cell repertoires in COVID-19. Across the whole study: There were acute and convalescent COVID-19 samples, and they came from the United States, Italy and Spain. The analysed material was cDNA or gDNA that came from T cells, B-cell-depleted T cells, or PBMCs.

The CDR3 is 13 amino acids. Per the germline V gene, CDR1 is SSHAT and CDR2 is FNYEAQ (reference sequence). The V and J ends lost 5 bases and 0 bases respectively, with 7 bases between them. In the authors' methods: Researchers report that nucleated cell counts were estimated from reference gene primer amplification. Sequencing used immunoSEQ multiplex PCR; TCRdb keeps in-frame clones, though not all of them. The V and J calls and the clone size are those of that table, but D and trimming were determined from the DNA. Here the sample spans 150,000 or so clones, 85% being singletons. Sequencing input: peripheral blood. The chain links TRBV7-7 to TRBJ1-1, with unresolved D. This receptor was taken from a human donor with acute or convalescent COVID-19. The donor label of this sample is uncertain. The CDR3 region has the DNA TGTGCCAGCAGCATAACAGTGAACACTGAAGCTTTCTTT. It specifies CASSITVNTEAFF.